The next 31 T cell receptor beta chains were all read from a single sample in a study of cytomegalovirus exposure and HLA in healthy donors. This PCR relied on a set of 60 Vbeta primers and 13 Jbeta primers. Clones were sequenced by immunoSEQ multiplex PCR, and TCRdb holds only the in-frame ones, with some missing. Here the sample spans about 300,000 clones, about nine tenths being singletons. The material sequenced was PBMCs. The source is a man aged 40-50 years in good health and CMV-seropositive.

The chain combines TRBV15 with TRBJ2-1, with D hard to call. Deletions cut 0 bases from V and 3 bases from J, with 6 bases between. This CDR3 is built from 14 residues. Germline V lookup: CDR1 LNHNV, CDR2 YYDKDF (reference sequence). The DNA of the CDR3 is TGTGCCACCAGCAGAGACTCGTTCTACAATGAGCAGTTCTTC. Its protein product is CATSRDSFYNEQFF.

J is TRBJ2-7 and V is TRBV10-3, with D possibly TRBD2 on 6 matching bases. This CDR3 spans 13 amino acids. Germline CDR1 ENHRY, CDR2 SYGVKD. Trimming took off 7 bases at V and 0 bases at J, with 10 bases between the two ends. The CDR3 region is CAINGGGSYEQYF. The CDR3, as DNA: TGTGCCATCAACGGGGGAGGCTCCTACGAGCAGTACTTC.

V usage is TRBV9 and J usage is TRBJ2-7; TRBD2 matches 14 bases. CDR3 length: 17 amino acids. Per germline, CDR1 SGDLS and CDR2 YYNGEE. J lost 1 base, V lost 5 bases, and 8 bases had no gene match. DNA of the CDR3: TGTGCCAGCAGGCCGGGACTAGCGGGGGTACCTTCCTACGAGCAGTACTTC. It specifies CASRPGLAGVPSYEQYF.

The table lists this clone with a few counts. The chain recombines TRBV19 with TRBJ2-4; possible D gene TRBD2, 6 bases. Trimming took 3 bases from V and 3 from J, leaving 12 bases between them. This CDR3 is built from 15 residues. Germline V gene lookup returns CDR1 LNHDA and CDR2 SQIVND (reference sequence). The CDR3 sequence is CASSMEQEGKNIQYF. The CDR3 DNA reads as TGTGCCAGTAGTATGGAACAGGAGGGCAAAAACATTCAGTACTTC.

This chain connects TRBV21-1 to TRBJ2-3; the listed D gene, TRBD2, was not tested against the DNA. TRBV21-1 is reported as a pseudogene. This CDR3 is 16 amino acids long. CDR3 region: CASSPASGGPADTQYF. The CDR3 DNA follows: TGTGCCAGCAGCCCAGCTAGCGGGGGGCCCGCAGATACGCAGTATTTT.

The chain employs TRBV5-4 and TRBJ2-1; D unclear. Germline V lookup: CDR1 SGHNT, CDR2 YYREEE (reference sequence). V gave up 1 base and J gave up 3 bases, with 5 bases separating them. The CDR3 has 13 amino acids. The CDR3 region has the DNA TGTGCCAGCAGCTTGAGCCGCTACAATGAGCAGTTCTTC. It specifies CASSLSRYNEQFF.

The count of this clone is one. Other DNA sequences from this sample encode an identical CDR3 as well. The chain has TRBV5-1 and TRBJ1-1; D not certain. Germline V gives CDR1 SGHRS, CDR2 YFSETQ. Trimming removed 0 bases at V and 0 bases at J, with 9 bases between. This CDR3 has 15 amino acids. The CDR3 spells CASSLEPGMNTEAFF. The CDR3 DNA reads TGCGCCAGCAGCTTGGAACCCGGTATGAACACTGAAGCTTTCTTT.

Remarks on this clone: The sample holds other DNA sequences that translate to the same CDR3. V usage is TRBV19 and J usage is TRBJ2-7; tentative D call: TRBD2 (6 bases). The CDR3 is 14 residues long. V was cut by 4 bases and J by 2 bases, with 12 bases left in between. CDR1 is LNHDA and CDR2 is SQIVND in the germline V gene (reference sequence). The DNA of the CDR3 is TGTGCCAGTAGTACCGGGACTGGGACCTACGAGCAGTACTTC. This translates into CASSTGTGTYEQYF.

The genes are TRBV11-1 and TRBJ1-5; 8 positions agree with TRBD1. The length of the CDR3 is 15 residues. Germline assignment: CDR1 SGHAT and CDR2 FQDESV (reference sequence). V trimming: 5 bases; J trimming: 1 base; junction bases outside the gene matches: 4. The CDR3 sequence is CASSPDRGSNQPQHF. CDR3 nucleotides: TGTGCCAGCAGCCCAGACAGGGGAAGCAATCAGCCCCAGCATTTT. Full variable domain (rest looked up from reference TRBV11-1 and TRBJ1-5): EAEVAQSPRYKITEKSQAVAFWCDPISGHATLYWYRQILGQGPELLVQFQDESVVDDSQLPKDRFSAERLKGVDSTLKIQPAELGDSAMYLCASSPDRGSNQPQHFGDGTRLSIL.

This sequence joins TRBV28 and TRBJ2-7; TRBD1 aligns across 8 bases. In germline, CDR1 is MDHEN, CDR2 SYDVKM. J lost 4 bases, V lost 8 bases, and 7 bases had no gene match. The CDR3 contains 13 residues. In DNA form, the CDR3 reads TGTGCCAGCGTCAGGGGGCGCGAGTACGAGCAGTACTTC. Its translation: CASVRGREYEQYF.

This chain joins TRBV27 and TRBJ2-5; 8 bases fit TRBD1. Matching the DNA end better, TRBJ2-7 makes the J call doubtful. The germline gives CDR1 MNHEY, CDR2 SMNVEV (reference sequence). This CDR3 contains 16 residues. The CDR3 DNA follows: TGTGCCAGCAGTGCGACCTTCAGGGGGCGCTCCTACGAGCAGTACTTC. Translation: CASSATFRGRSYEQYF.

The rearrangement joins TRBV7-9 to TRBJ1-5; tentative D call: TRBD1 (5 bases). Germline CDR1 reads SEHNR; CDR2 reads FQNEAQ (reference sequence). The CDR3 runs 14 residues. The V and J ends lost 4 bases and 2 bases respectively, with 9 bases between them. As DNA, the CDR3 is TGTGCCAGCAGCTGGGGGGACGGCAATCAGCCCCAGCATTTT. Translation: CASSWGDGNQPQHF.

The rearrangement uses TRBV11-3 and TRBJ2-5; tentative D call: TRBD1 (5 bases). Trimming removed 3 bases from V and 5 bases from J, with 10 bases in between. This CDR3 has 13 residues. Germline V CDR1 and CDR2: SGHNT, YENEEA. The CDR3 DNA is TGTGCCAGCAGCTTTGACAGAGTGGAGACCCAGTACTTC. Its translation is CASSFDRVETQYF.

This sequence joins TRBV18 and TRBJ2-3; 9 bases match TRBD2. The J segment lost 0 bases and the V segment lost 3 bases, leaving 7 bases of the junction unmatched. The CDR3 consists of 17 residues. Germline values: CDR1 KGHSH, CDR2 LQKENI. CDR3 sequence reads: CASSPASGDASTDTQYF. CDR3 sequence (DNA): TGTGCCAGCTCACCTGCTAGCGGGGATGCTAGCACAGATACGCAGTATTTT.

CDR3 protein: CASSSGLLGTDTQYF. CDR3 in DNA: TGTGCCAGCTCGTCCGGACTCCTCGGAACAGATACGCAGTATTTT. The chain is built from TRBV18 and TRBJ2-3, with a weak D call TRBD2 (5 bases). The CDR3 has 15 amino acids. The V gene lost 6 bases and the J gene lost 3 bases, with 16 bases spanning the gap. Germline loops: CDR1 KGHSH, CDR2 LQKENI.

CDR3 amino acids: CASSGGGTSGSGGETQYF. Written as DNA, the CDR3 is TGCGCCAGCAGCGGGGGGGGGACTAGCGGGAGCGGAGGAGAGACCCAGTACTTC. The rearrangement links TRBV5-1 to TRBJ2-5; 14 bases fit TRBD2. Germline-derived CDR1 and CDR2 are SGHRS and YFSETQ. Trimming took 4 bases from V and 4 from J; bases not matched to a gene: 12. The CDR3 extends over 18 amino acids.

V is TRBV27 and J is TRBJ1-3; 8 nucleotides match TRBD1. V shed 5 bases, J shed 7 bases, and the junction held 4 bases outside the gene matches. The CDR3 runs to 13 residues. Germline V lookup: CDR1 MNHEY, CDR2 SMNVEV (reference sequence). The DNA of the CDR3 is TGTGCCAGCAGTAACCGGGACAGGAACACCATATATTTT. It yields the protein CASSNRDRNTIYF.

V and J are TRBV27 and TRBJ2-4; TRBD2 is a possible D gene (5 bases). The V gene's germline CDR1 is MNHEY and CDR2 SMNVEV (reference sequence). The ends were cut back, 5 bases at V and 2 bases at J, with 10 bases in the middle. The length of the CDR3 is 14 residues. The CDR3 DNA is TGTGCCAGCAGTCCGCTCGGGACCAAAAACATTCAGTACTTC. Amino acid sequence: CASSPLGTKNIQYF.

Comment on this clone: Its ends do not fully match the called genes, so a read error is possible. The CDR3 here is CSFEGQGAGLAATREETQYF. Written as DNA, the CDR3 is TGCAGCTTTGAAGGGCAGGGGGCCGGGCTAGCGGCCACTAGGGAAGAGACCCAGTACTTC. The V and J genes are TRBV29-1 and TRBJ2-5, with a tentative D call TRBD1 (8 bases). The CDR3 length is 20 residues. Germline V CDR1 and CDR2: SQVTM, ANQGSEA.

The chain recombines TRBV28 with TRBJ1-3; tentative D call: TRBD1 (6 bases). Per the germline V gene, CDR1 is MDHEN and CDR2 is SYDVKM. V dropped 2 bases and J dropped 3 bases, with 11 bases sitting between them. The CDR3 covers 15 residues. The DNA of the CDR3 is TGTGCCAGCAGTTTACCAGGGGTTCGTGGAAACACCATATATTTT. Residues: CASSLPGVRGNTIYF.

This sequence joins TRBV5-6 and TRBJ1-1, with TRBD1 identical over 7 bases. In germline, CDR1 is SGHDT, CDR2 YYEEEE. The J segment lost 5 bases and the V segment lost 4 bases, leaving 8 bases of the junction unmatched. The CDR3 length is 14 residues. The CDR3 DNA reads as TGTGCCAGCAGCCAGGTTATGACAGGGACTGAAGCTTTCTTT. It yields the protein CASSQVMTGTEAFF.

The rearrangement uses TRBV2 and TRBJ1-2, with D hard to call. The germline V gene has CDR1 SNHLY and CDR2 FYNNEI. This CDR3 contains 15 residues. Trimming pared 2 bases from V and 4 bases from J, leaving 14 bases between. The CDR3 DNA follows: TGTGCCAGCAGTGAAACAGAGACCTTTGGCTATGGCTACACCTTC. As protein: CASSETETFGYGYTF. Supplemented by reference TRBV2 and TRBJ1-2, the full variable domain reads EPEVTQTPSHQVTQMGQEVILRCVPISNHLYFYWYRQILGQKVEFLVSFYNNEISEKSEIFDDQFSVERPDGSNFTLKIRSTKLEDSAMYFCASSETETFGYGYTFGSGTRLTVV.

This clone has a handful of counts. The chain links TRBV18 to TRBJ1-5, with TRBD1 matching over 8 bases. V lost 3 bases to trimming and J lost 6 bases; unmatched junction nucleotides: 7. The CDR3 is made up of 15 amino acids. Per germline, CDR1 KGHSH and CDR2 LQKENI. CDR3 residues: CASSPSDRAAQPQHF. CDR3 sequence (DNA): TGTGCCAGCTCACCTTCGGACAGGGCTGCTCAGCCCCAGCATTTT.

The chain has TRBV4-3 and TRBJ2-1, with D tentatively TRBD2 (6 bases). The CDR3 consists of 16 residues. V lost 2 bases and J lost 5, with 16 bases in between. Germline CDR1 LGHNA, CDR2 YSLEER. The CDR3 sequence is CASSQRIAESDNEQFF. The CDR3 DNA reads TGCGCCAGCAGCCAAAGAATAGCGGAATCGGACAATGAGCAGTTCTTC.

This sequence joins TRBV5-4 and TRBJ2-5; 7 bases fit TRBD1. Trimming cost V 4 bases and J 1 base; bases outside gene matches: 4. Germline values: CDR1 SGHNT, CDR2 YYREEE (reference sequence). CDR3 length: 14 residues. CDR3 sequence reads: CASSPGTVQETQYF. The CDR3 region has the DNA TGTGCCAGCAGCCCCGGGACAGTCCAAGAGACCCAGTACTTC.

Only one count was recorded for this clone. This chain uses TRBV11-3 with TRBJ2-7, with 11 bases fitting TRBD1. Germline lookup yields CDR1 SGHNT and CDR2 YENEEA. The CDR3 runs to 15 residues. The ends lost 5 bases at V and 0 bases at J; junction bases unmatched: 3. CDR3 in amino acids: CASSIGQGASYEQYF. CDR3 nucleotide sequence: TGTGCCAGCAGCATAGGACAGGGGGCCTCCTACGAGCAGTACTTC. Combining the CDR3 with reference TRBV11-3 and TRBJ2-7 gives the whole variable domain EAGVVQSPRYKIIEKKQPVAFWCNPISGHNTLYWYLQNLGQGPELLIRYENEEAVDDSQLPKDRFSAERLKGVDSTLKIQPAELGDSAVYLCASSIGQGASYEQYFGPGTRLTVT.

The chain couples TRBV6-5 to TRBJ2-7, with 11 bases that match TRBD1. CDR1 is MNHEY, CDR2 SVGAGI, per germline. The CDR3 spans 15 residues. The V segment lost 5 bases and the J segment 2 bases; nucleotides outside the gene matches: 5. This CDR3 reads CASSRGTGGTYEQYF. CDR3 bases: TGTGCCAGCAGTCGGGGGACAGGGGGAACCTACGAGCAGTACTTC.

CDR3 region: CASSLNQAAVAYNEQFF. The CDR3 DNA reads TGCGCCAGCAGCCTAAATCAGGCAGCGGTCGCCTACAATGAGCAGTTCTTC. The chain is built from TRBV4-1 and TRBJ2-1, with D tentatively TRBD2 (5 bases). The ends were cut back, 4 bases at V and 2 bases at J, with 18 bases in the middle. Germline assignment: CDR1 MGHRA and CDR2 YSYEKL. The length of the CDR3 is 17 residues.

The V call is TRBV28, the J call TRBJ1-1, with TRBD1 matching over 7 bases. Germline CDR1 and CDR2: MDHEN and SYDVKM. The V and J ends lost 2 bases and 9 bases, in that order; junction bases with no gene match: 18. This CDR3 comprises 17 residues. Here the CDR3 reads CASSLARWDSALRQAFF. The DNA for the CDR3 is TGTGCCAGCAGTTTAGCGCGATGGGACAGCGCCCTACGACAAGCTTTCTTT. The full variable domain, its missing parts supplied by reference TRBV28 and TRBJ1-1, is DVKVTQSSRYLVKRTGEKVFLECVQDMDHENMFWYRQDPGLGLRLIYFSYDVKMKEKGDIPEGYSVSREKKERFSLILESASTNQTSMYLCASSLARWDSALRQAFFGQGTRLTVV.

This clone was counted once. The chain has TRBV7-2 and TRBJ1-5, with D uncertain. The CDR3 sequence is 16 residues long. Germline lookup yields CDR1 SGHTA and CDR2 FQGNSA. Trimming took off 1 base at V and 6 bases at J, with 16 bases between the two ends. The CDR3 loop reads CASSLEGVSGVQPQHF. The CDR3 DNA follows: TGTGCCAGCAGCTTAGAGGGAGTTTCCGGGGTTCAGCCCCAGCATTTT.

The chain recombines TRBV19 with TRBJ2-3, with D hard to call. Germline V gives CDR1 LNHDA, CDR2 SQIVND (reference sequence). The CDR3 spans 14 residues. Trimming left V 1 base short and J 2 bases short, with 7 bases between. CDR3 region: CASSIVGNTDTQYF. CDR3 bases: TGTGCCAGTAGTATAGTGGGCAACACAGATACGCAGTATTTT. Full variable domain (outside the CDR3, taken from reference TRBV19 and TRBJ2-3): DGGITQSPKYLFRKEGQNVTLSCEQNLNHDAMYWYRQDPGQGLRLIYYSQIVNDFQKGDIAEGYSVSREKKESFPLTVTSAQKNPTAFYLCASSIVGNTDTQYFGPGTRLTVL.